The 18 T cell receptor beta chains listed next were all sequenced from one sample in a study of T and B cells in COVID-19 patients. TRB rearrangements were amplified by multiplex PCR with BIOMED2 TRB-A/B primers. TCRdb reanalysed the multiplex PCR reads using MiXCR and keeps one entry per CDR3 protein. The sample consists of approximately 8,500 distinct CDR3 sequences, over 25% of them appearing once. Blood genomic DNA input for TRB amplification was 250-500 ng. The sequenced sample was blood. All receptors come from a human donor who had recovered from COVID-19.

In its sample, this clonotype ranks as medium-sized (0.01 to 0.1%). The J gene is TRBJ2-5, the V gene TRBV5-6; no clear D. Trimming stripped 4 bases from V and 1 base from J, with 8 bases between. This CDR3 is 13 amino acids long. CDR1 and CDR2 (germline): SGHDT, YYEEEE. The CDR3 here is CASSMDIQETQYF. The DNA for the CDR3 is TGTGCCAGCAGCATGGATATCCAAGAGACCCAGTACTTC. Using reference TRBV5-6 and TRBJ2-5 for the parts outside the CDR3, the full variable domain is DAGVTQSPTHLIKTRGQQVTLRCSPKSGHDTVSWYQQALGQGPQFIFQYYEEEERQRGNFPDRFSGHQFPNYSSELNVNALLLGDSALYLCASSMDIQETQYFGPGTRLLVL.

The rearrangement links TRBV11-1 to TRBJ1-1; D is unclear. The V end was cut by 5 bases, the J end by 5 bases, with 18 bases between. This CDR3 spans 15 amino acids. CDR1 is SGHAT and CDR2 is FQDESV in the germline V gene (reference sequence). The CDR3 loop is CASSEARTRGTEAFF. The CDR3 coding sequence is TGTGCCAGCAGCGAAGCTAGAACCCGTGGGACTGAAGCTTTCTTT.

The gene calls are TRBV11-1 and TRBJ2-7; maybe TRBD1 (6 bases). V was clipped by 2 bases and J by 6 bases, with 11 bases between them. The CDR3 has 13 amino acids. From germline, CDR1 is SGHAT and CDR2 FQDESV (reference sequence). CDR3 bases: TGTGCCAGCAGCTTATCAGGGGACGGCGAGCAGTACGTC. Translated: CASSLSGDGEQYV.

Judged by abundance, this clonotype is medium-sized. The rearrangement links TRBV5-5 to TRBJ2-3; TRBD2 matches at 9 bases. The CDR3 extends over 16 amino acids. CDR1 is SGHKS and CDR2 is YYEKEE in the germline V gene (reference sequence). The junction had 7 bases not matched to a gene; V was cut back by 5 bases and J by 0 bases. CDR3 loop: CASRHGLASSTDTQYF. For the CDR3, the DNA is TGTGCCAGCAGGCATGGACTAGCGAGTAGCACAGATACGCAGTATTTT.

This clonotype was picked up many times. This chain joins TRBV7-6 and TRBJ2-3; 7 bases map to TRBD1. CDR1 SGHVS and CDR2 FNYEAQ come from the germline V gene. CDR3 size: 18 residues. The junction had 12 bases not matched to a gene; V was cut back by 0 bases and J by 3 bases. In DNA form, the CDR3 reads TGTGCCAGCAGCTTAGCGCTTGGGCGGCCGGACAGGACAGATACGCAGTATTTT. Translation: CASSLALGRPDRTDTQYF. The full variable domain, completed using reference TRBV7-6 and TRBJ2-3, is GAGVSQSPRYKVTKRGQDVALRCDPISGHVSLYWYRQALGQGPEFLTYFNYEAQQDKSGLPNDRFSAERPEGSISTLTIQRTEQRDSAMYRCASSLALGRPDRTDTQYFGPGTRLTVL.

This clonotype is judged medium-sized. The CDR3 coding sequence is TGTGCCAGCAGTTACGCGGAGTTGCGGGAGGCCCAGTACTTC. It is translated as CASSYAELREAQYF. The V gene is TRBV6-2 or TRBV6-3, the J gene TRBJ2-5, with 8 positions matching TRBD2. The junction had 8 bases not matched to a gene; V was cut back by 2 bases and J by 9 bases. In germline, CDR1 is MNHEY, CDR2 SVGEGT. The CDR3 runs to 14 residues.

The chain has TRBV7-9 and TRBJ1-1, with D tentatively TRBD1 (5 bases). This CDR3 comprises 14 residues. From germline, CDR1 is SEHNR and CDR2 FQNEAQ (reference sequence). V was shortened by 4 bases and J by 8 bases, with 17 bases between the two germline ends. CDR3 amino acids: CASSSGTEAGEAFF. The CDR3 DNA follows: TGTGCCAGCAGCTCAGGGACCGAAGCAGGGGAAGCTTTCTTT.

This clonotype has more than one count but fewer than ten. This chain joins TRBV21-1 and TRBJ2-2; TRBD1, the table's D call, was not compared with the DNA. TRBV21-1 is a recognized pseudogene. The CDR3 covers 15 residues. The CDR3: CASSTGPKNTGELFF. The CDR3 bases are TGTGCCAGCAGCACGGGACCCAAGAACACCGGGGAGCTGTTTTTT.

This clonotype rates as large. The chain is built from TRBV18 and TRBJ2-1; TRBD2 matches at 10 bases. V was pared by 3 bases and J by 3 bases, with 5 bases of the junction left unmatched. Per germline, CDR1 KGHSH and CDR2 LQKENI. The CDR3 is made up of 16 amino acids. CDR3 DNA: TGTGCCAGCTCACCTCCCCAGCGGGGGGGCTACAATGAGCAGTTCTTC. Residues: CASSPPQRGGYNEQFF. The full variable domain, with the rest looked up from reference TRBV18 and TRBJ2-1, is NAGVMQNPRHLVRRRGQEARLRCSPMKGHSHVYWYRQLPEEGLKFMVYLQKENIIDESGMPKERFSAEFPKEGPSILRIQQVVRGDSAAYFCASSPPQRGGYNEQFFGPGTRLTVL.

This clonotype was found a few times. The chain carries TRBV10-3 and TRBJ1-2, with D tentatively TRBD1 (6 bases). Germline lookup yields CDR1 ENHRY and CDR2 SYGVKD. V shed 6 bases and J shed 6 bases, with 8 bases lying between them. CDR3 length: 11 amino acids. CDR3 loop: CAISPGDGYTF. The CDR3 bases are TGTGCCATCAGCCCAGGGGATGGCTACACCTTC.

This clonotype is labeled as medium-sized. The chain joins TRBV19 to TRBJ1-1; 12 bases agree with TRBD1. V was clipped by 5 bases and J by 11 bases; unmatched bases: 6. This CDR3 has 13 amino acids. CDR1 and CDR2 from the germline V gene are LNHDA and SQIVND (reference sequence). This CDR3 is CASSPGTGGKAFF. The CDR3 bases are TGTGCCAGTAGTCCAGGGACAGGGGGCAAGGCTTTCTTT.

V gene TRBV5-5 combines with J gene TRBJ1-5, with D unclear. From germline, CDR1 is SGHKS and CDR2 YYEKEE (reference sequence). V was clipped by 2 bases and J by 0 bases, with 6 bases between them. The CDR3 length is 14 residues. The CDR3 DNA is TGTGCCAGCAGCTTAGAATATAGCAATCAGCCCCAGCATTTT. Protein: CASSLEYSNQPQHF.

This chain joins TRBV12-3 or TRBV12-4 and TRBJ1-2; no definite D call. V was cut by 5 bases and J by 6 bases, with 4 bases left in between. The CDR3 length is 10 residues. The chain's CDR3 is CASSDDGYTF. The CDR3 coding sequence is TGTGCCAGCAGTGACGATGGCTACACCTTC.

This clonotype was recorded a few times. V and J are TRBV27 and TRBJ1-3, with D possibly TRBD1 on 6 matching bases. V gave up 2 bases and J gave up 0 bases, with 14 bases separating them. In germline, CDR1 is MNHEY, CDR2 SMNVEV (reference sequence). There are 17 residues in the CDR3. The CDR3 nucleotides are TGTGCCAGCAGTTTAAGAGGAACAGGGCCCTCTGGAAACACCATATATTTT. Protein sequence: CASSLRGTGPSGNTIYF.

V is TRBV18 and J is TRBJ1-5; 7 bases fit TRBD1. In germline, CDR1 is KGHSH, CDR2 LQKENI. The CDR3 sequence is 15 residues long. With V trimmed by 5 bases and J by 6 bases, 10 bases remained unmatched. CDR3 nucleotide sequence: TGTGCCAGCTCATCTTACAGGGGCGAGAGTCAGCCCCAGCATTTT. This sequence encodes CASSSYRGESQPQHF.

The chain uses TRBV29-1 and TRBJ2-2; 7 bases map to TRBD2. V lost 0 bases, J lost 8 bases, and 3 bases stayed unmatched. This CDR3 comprises 13 residues. Germline-derived CDR1 and CDR2 are SQVTM and ANQGSEA. CDR3 bases: TGCAGCGTTGAAGAGGAAGCGGGGGGGGAGCTGTTTTTT. It specifies CSVEEEAGGELFF.

By share, this clonotype counts as medium-sized (0.01 to 0.1%). The genes are TRBV6-4 and TRBJ2-2; 7 nucleotides line up with TRBD1. The CDR3 contains 14 residues. In germline, CDR1 is MRHNA, CDR2 SNTAGT. Trimming took 2 bases from V and 6 from J; bases not matched to a gene: 3. CDR3 sequence (DNA): TGTGCCAGCAGTGACACAGGGGAAGCCGGGGAGCTGTTTTTT. It specifies CASSDTGEAGELFF.

Within the sample, this clonotype is medium-sized. J is TRBJ2-7 and V is TRBV6-1; possibly TRBD2 for D (5 bases). Germline CDR1 MNHNS, CDR2 SASEGT. The V and J ends lost 0 bases and 4 bases respectively, with 10 bases between them. The CDR3 has 14 residues. CDR3 region: CASSEARANYEQYV. The CDR3 coding sequence is TGTGCCAGCAGTGAAGCGCGGGCGAATTACGAGCAGTACGTC.